The 23 T cell receptor beta chains in this list originate from one sample, sequenced in a study of Ad26.COV2.S vaccination and SARS-CoV-2 variants. Sequencing used immunoSEQ multiplex PCR; TCRdb keeps in-frame clones, though not all of them. This sample has around 320,000 clones; approximately 86% occur once, and the top ten carry roughly 2%. This sample's treatment: around 19 received Ad26.COV2.S at low or high dose, single or two shots; about 5 received placebo; per-sample allocation not given. Sampling happened 63 days after the first vaccine or placebo injection. This material consisted of peripheral blood, taken in a trial of Ad26.COV2.S vaccine versus placebo. All receptors come from a person between 18 and 60 years old who received the Ad26.COV2.S COVID-19 vaccine or a placebo.

This clone was seen a single time. The chain has TRBV6-5 and TRBJ1-1; D unclear. The V and J ends lost 4 bases and 1 base respectively, with 10 bases between them. The CDR3 is made up of 14 amino acids. Germline values: CDR1 MNHEY, CDR2 SVGAGI. CDR3 coding DNA: TGTGCCAGCAGTTTTCATCGGGGGAACACTGAAGCTTTCTTT. Translation gives CASSFHRGNTEAFF.

The chain recombines TRBV6-5 with TRBJ1-1; D is undetermined. V gave up 4 bases and J gave up 7 bases, with 10 bases separating them. Looked up from germline, CDR1 is MNHEY and CDR2 is SVGAGI. The CDR3 contains 12 residues. CDR3 sequence (DNA): TGTGCCAGCAGTTTCCGGGGAGGTGAAGCTTTCTTT. Its protein product is CASSFRGGEAFF.

V and J are TRBV5-4 and TRBJ2-4; D gene unclear. Germline V gene lookup returns CDR1 SGHNT and CDR2 YYREEE (reference sequence). The V and J ends lost 0 bases and 0 bases respectively, with 7 bases between them. The CDR3 consists of 15 residues. The CDR3 DNA follows: TGTGCCAGCAGCTTGGGCGGATCAGCCAAAAACATTCAGTACTTC. Its protein is CASSLGGSAKNIQYF.

This sequence joins TRBV5-5 and TRBJ1-2, with a possible D match to TRBD1 (6 bases). The germline V and J ends were trimmed by 4 bases and 4 bases, with 14 bases remaining between them. The CDR3 is 14 residues long. Germline CDR1 is SGHKS and CDR2 is YYEKEE (reference sequence). CDR3 loop: CASSRDTLGYGYTF. DNA of the CDR3: TGTGCCAGCAGCCGGGACACGTTGGGCTATGGCTACACCTTC.

The sample holds a few counts of this clone. The genes are TRBV28 and TRBJ2-3, with TRBD2 matching over 11 bases. V lost 2 bases, J lost 2 bases, and 6 bases stayed unmatched. The germline V gene has CDR1 MDHEN and CDR2 SYDVKM. The CDR3 consists of 17 residues. The CDR3 is CASSLRLTSGTTDTQYF. The CDR3 bases are TGTGCCAGCAGTTTAAGGTTGACTAGCGGGACCACAGATACGCAGTATTTT. The entire variable domain, with the rest obtained from reference TRBV28 and TRBJ2-3, is as follows: DVKVTQSSRYLVKRTGEKVFLECVQDMDHENMFWYRQDPGLGLRLIYFSYDVKMKEKGDIPEGYSVSREKKERFSLILESASTNQTSMYLCASSLRLTSGTTDTQYFGPGTRLTVL.

This chain connects TRBV6-5 to TRBJ1-6, with TRBD1 as a possible D gene (6 bases). Deletions cut 7 bases from V and 7 bases from J, with 11 bases between. Per germline, CDR1 MNHEY and CDR2 SVGAGI. CDR3 length equals 13 residues. CDR3 protein: CASKRTVNSPLHF. CDR3 DNA sequence: TGTGCCAGCAAACGGACAGTCAATTCACCCCTCCACTTT.

This clone occurred once. The rearrangement uses TRBV6-5 and TRBJ1-1; D gene ambiguous. Looked up from germline, CDR1 is MNHEY and CDR2 is SVGAGI. V gave up 0 bases and J gave up 0 bases, with 2 bases separating them. The CDR3 length is 13 residues. The CDR3 coding sequence is TGTGCCAGCAGTTACTCAGTGAACACTGAAGCTTTCTTT. Its protein product is CASSYSVNTEAFF.

The chain combines TRBV18 with TRBJ1-6, with D hard to call. V gave up 1 base and J gave up 4 bases, with 5 bases separating them. Germline V gene sequence: CDR1 KGHSH, CDR2 LQKENI. The CDR3 length is 14 residues. The DNA of the CDR3 is TGTGCCAGCTCACCACTGCAGTATAATTCACCCCTCCACTTT. This gives the protein CASSPLQYNSPLHF.

This clone was counted once. V is TRBV5-6 and J is TRBJ1-4, with D tentatively TRBD1 (6 bases). With 4 bases removed from V and 3 bases from J, the gap between germline ends came to 16 bases. Per the germline V gene, CDR1 is SGHDT and CDR2 is YYEEEE. The CDR3 runs 16 residues. The CDR3 region has the DNA TGTGCCAGCAGCACACCGGGGGCGGTTTCTAATGAAAAACTGTTTTTT. This encodes CASSTPGAVSNEKLFF.

About this clone: Additional DNA sequences in this sample encode the identical CDR3. This sequence joins TRBV19 and TRBJ2-5; D not certain. CDR1 and CDR2 from the germline V gene are LNHDA and SQIVND (reference sequence). The CDR3 runs to 13 residues. V was clipped by 6 bases and J by 2 bases, with 10 bases between them. CDR3 sequence reads: CASSRTEQETQYF. The CDR3 DNA follows: TGTGCCAGTAGCCGGACGGAACAAGAGACCCAGTACTTC.

The gene calls are TRBV5-6 and TRBJ2-5; no definite D call. V was trimmed by 1 base and J by 5 bases, leaving 12 bases between them. Germline V gives CDR1 SGHDT, CDR2 YYEEEE. The CDR3 loop spans 14 amino acids. The CDR3 sequence is CASSLPGEAETQYF. The CDR3 DNA follows: TGTGCCAGCAGCTTGCCCGGCGAGGCGGAGACCCAGTACTTC. Full variable domain (missing parts from reference TRBV5-6 and TRBJ2-5): DAGVTQSPTHLIKTRGQQVTLRCSPKSGHDTVSWYQQALGQGPQFIFQYYEEEERQRGNFPDRFSGHQFPNYSSELNVNALLLGDSALYLCASSLPGEAETQYFGPGTRLLVL.

The chain joins TRBV6-6 to TRBJ2-3; 7 nucleotides match TRBD2. The CDR3 is 15 amino acids. The ends lost 2 bases at V and 7 bases at J; junction bases unmatched: 9. CDR1 is MNHNY, CDR2 SVGAGI, per germline (reference sequence). CDR3 sequence: CASSYGGTTRYTQYF. As DNA, the CDR3 is TGTGCCAGCAGTTACGGAGGGACTACAAGATATACGCAGTATTTT.

The rearrangement joins TRBV7-3 to TRBJ2-5, with 12 bases that match TRBD2. This CDR3 comprises 13 residues. Germline values: CDR1 SGHTA, CDR2 FQGTGA. The V gene end was trimmed by 5 bases and the J gene end by 7 bases; junction bases not matched to a gene: 2. The CDR3 DNA is TGTGCCAGCAGCATACTAGCGGGGGGGACCCAGTACTTC. Protein product: CASSILAGGTQYF.

V gene TRBV3-1 (or the pseudogene TRBV3-2) combines with J gene TRBJ2-2; D is perhaps TRBD2 (6 bases). Germline CDR1 is LGHDT and CDR2 is YNNKEL (reference sequence). Trimming stripped 1 base from V and 4 bases from J, with 7 bases between. The CDR3 spans 14 residues. The CDR3 sequence: CASSQVGGTGELFF. In DNA, the CDR3 is TGTGCCAGCAGCCAAGTGGGAGGCACCGGGGAGCTGTTTTTT.

The gene calls are TRBV25-1 and TRBJ1-4, with TRBD1 matching 9 bases. The V and J ends lost 6 bases and 8 bases, in that order; junction bases with no gene match: 7. The V gene's germline CDR1 is MGHDK and CDR2 SYGVNS. This CDR3 is 14 amino acids long. Here the CDR3 DNA reads TGTGCCAGCAGGGAGACAGGGGGTCGAGAAAAACTGTTTTTT. It translates to CASRETGGREKLFF.

The chain has TRBV7-3 and TRBJ2-2; 8 bases are shared with TRBD1. The V gene end was trimmed by 5 bases and the J gene end by 1 base; junction bases not matched to a gene: 3. The CDR3 consists of 15 residues. Looked up from germline, CDR1 is SGHTA and CDR2 is FQGTGA. CDR3 in DNA: TGTGCCAGCAGCACCGGGACAGGGAACACCGGGGAGCTGTTTTTT. Encoded protein: CASSTGTGNTGELFF.

J is TRBJ1-4 and V is TRBV28, with D uncertain. Germline CDR1 MDHEN, CDR2 SYDVKM. Trimming took 2 bases from V and 5 from J, leaving 6 bases between them. This CDR3 spans 13 amino acids. This CDR3 reads CASSLVGNEKLFF. The CDR3 coding sequence is TGTGCCAGCAGTTTAGTCGGGAATGAAAAACTGTTTTTT.

This chain joins TRBV6-1 and TRBJ1-1; possible D gene TRBD1, 5 bases. Trimming shortened V by 3 bases and J by 4 bases, and 15 bases separated the two germline ends. The CDR3 runs to 15 residues. The germline V gene has CDR1 MNHNS and CDR2 SASEGT. CDR3 sequence reads: CASSEFQGIGTEAFF. CDR3 nucleotide sequence: TGTGCCAGCAGTGAGTTTCAGGGAATCGGCACTGAAGCTTTCTTT.

This clone was seen more than once but under ten times. V is TRBV11-3 and J is TRBJ1-3; no definite D call. V was trimmed by 4 bases and J by 0 bases, leaving 13 bases between them. Germline V gives CDR1 SGHNT, CDR2 YENEEA. The CDR3 extends over 16 amino acids. CDR3 sequence (DNA): TGTGCCAGCAGCTCTCGGACGGAGCTCTCTGGAAACACCATATATTTT. It codes for CASSSRTELSGNTIYF.

The chain employs TRBV7-9 and TRBJ2-5, with D tentatively TRBD2 (7 bases). V was pared by 4 bases and J by 7 bases, with 19 bases between. Germline values: CDR1 SEHNR, CDR2 FQNEAQ (reference sequence). This CDR3 is built from 15 residues. CDR3: CASSSAGGLRGTQYF. The CDR3 nucleotides read TGTGCCAGCAGCTCAGCCGGGGGGCTCCGAGGGACCCAGTACTTC. Using reference TRBV7-9 and TRBJ2-5 for the parts outside the CDR3, the full variable domain is DTGVSQNPRHKITKRGQNVTFRCDPISEHNRLYWYRQTLGQGPEFLTYFQNEAQLEKSRLLSDRFSAERPKGSFSTLEIQRTEQGDSAMYLCASSSAGGLRGTQYFGPGTRLLVL.

V gene TRBV4-1 combines with J gene TRBJ1-2; possible D gene TRBD1, 5 bases. V dropped 0 bases and J dropped 8 bases, with 16 bases sitting between them. Germline CDR1 is MGHRA and CDR2 is YSYEKL. The length of the CDR3 is 15 residues. CDR3 region: CASSQDLGPMWGYTF. The CDR3 region has the DNA TGCGCCAGCAGCCAAGATTTGGGACCGATGTGGGGCTACACCTTC.

This sequence joins TRBV28 and TRBJ1-5, with D perhaps matching TRBD1 (6 bases). Looked up from germline, CDR1 is MDHEN and CDR2 is SYDVKM. Trimming took 4 bases from V and 7 from J, leaving 14 bases between them. The CDR3 is 14 amino acids. The CDR3 nucleotides read TGTGCCAGCAGTTCACAACAGGGTTGGCAGCCCCAGCATTTT. This encodes CASSSQQGWQPQHF.

The rearrangement uses TRBV5-1 and TRBJ1-1; D not certain. Germline CDR1 is SGHRS and CDR2 is YFSETQ. CDR3 length: 15 amino acids. V was clipped by 0 bases and J by 4 bases, with 13 bases between them. The CDR3 spells CASSLVPESFTEAFF. CDR3 nucleotide sequence: TGCGCCAGCAGCTTGGTACCAGAATCCTTCACTGAAGCTTTCTTT.